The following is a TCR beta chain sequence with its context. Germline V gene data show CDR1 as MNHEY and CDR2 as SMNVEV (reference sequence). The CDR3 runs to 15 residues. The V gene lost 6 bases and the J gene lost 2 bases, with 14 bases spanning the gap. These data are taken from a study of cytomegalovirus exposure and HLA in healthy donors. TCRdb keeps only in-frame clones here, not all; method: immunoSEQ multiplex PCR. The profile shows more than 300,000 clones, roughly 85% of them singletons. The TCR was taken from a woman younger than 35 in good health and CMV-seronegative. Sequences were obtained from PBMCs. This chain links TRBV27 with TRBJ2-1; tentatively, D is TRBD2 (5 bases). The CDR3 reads CASRPSGAPYNEQFF. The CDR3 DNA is TGTGCCAGCAGACCAAGCGGCGCGCCCTACAATGAGCAGTTCTTC.